This T cell receptor beta chain emerged from a study of blood T cell repertoires in COVID-19. On the study more broadly: Specimens from acute and convalescent COVID-19 originated in the United States, Italy and Spain. PBMCs, B-cell-depleted T cells, or T cells provided the cDNA or gDNA that made up the material.

CDR3 length equals 11 residues. V was trimmed by 6 bases and J by 6 bases, leaving 8 bases between them. Seattle cases were enrolled at active infection and followed longitudinally. Original processing notes: Estimation of nucleated cell counts was performed using reference gene primer amplification. This table comes from immunoSEQ multiplex PCR, and its TCRdb copy is limited to in-frame clones, with some not included. The V and J calls and clone size are taken from that table; D and trimming were inferred from the DNA. This sample has some 300,000 clones, with approximately 90% found just once. The source is a woman aged 50 to 60 with COVID-19, enrolled during active disease. V gene TRBV12-3 or TRBV12-4 combines with J gene TRBJ1-2, with D possibly matching TRBD1 (6 bases). The material sequenced was peripheral blood. The DNA for the CDR3 is TGTGCCAGCAGCCACAGGGATGGCTACACCTTC. Translation gives CASSHRDGYTF.